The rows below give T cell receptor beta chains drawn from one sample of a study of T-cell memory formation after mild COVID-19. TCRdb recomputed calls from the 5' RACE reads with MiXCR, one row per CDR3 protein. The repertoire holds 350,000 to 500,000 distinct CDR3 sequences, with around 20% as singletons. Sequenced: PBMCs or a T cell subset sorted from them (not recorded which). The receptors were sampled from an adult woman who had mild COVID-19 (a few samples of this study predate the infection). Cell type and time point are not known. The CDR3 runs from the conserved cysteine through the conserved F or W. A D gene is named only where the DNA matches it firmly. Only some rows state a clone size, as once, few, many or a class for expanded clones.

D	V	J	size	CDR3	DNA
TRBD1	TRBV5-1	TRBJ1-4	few	CASSPKGQDEKLFF	TGCGCCAGCAGCCCAAAAGGACAGGATGAAAAACTGTTTTTT
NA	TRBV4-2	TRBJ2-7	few	CASSQDSRTDAYEQYF	TGTGCCAGCAGCCAAGACAGCAGGACAGACGCCTACGAGCAGTACTTC
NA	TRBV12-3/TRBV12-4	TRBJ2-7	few	CASSREWGEQYF	TGTGCCAGCAGCCGGGAATGGGGCGAGCAGTACTTC
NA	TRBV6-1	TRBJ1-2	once	CASSEQGFGYGYTF	TGTGCCAGCAGTGAACAGGGTTTTGGCTATGGCTACACCTTC
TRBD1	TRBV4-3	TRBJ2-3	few	CASSRGTVPSTDTQYF	TGCGCCAGCAGCCGAGGGACAGTTCCTAGCACAGATACGCAGTATTTT
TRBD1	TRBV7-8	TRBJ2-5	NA	CASRRTGGRETQYF	TGTGCCAGCAGACGGACAGGGGGCCGGGAGACCCAGTACTTC
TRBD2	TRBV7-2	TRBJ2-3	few	CASSLERTSGRAITDTQYF	TGTGCCAGCAGCTTAGAAAGGACTAGCGGGAGGGCCATCACAGATACGCAGTATTTT
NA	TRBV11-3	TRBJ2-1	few	CASSLDGTYNEQFF	TGTGCCAGCAGCTTAGACGGGACTTACAATGAGCAGTTCTTC
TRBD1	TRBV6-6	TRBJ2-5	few	CASSFYRGGETQYF	TGTGCCAGCAGTTTCTACAGGGGTGGGGAGACCCAGTACTTC
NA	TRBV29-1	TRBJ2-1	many	CSVGTAIEQFF	TGCAGCGTTGGGACAGCGATTGAGCAGTTCTTC
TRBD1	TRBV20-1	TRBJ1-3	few	CSARDYGNRGLLARNTIYF	TGCAGTGCTAGAGATTACGGTAACAGGGGGCTGCTGGCCCGAAACACCATATATTTT
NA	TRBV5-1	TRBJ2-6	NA	CASSLAGTSGANVLTF	TGCGCCAGCAGCTTGGCAGGCACCTCTGGGGCCAACGTCCTGACTTTC